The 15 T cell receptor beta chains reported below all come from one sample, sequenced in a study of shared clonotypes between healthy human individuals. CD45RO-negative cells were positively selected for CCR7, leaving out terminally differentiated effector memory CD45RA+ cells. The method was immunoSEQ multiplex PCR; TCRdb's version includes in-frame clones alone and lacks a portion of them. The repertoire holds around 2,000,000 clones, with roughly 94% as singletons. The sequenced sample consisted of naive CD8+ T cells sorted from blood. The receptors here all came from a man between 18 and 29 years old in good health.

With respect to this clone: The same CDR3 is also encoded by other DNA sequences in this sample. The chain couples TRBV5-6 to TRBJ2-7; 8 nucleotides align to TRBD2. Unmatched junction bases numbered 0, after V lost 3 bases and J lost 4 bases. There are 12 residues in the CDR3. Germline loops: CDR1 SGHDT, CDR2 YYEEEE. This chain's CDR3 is CASSSSGYEQYF. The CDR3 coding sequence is TGTGCCAGCAGCTCTAGCGGGTACGAGCAGTACTTC.

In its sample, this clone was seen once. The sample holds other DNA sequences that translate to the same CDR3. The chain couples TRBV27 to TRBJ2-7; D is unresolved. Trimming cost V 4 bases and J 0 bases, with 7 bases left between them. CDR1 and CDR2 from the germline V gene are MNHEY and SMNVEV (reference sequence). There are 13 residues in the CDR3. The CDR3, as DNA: TGTGCCAGCAGTTCGGGCGGCTCCTACGAGCAGTACTTC. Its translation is CASSSGGSYEQYF.

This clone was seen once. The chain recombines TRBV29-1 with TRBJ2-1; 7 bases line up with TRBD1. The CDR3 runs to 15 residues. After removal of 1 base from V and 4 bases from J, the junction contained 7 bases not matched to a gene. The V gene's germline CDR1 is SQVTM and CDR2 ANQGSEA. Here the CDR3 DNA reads TGCAGCGTTGAAGGCGGACCAGGGGGATACAATGAGCAGTTCTTC. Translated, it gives CSVEGGPGGYNEQFF.

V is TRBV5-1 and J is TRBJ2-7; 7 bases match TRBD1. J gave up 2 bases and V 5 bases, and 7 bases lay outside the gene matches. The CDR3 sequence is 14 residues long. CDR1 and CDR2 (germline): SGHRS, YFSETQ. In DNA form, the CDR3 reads TGCGCCAGCAGTCCTGGGGACAGCACCTACGAGCAGTACTTC. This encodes CASSPGDSTYEQYF.

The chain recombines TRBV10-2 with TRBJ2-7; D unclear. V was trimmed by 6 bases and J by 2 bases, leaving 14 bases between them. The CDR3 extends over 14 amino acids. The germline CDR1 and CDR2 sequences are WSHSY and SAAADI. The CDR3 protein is CASSDSVGPYEQYF. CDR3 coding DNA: TGCGCCAGCAGCGACTCGGTGGGTCCCTACGAGCAGTACTTC.

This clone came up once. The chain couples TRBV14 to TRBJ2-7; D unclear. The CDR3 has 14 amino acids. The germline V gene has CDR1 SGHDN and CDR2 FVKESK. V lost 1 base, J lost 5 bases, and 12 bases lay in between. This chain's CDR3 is CASSQGHPPHEQYF. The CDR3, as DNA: TGTGCCAGCAGCCAAGGACACCCGCCCCACGAGCAGTACTTC.

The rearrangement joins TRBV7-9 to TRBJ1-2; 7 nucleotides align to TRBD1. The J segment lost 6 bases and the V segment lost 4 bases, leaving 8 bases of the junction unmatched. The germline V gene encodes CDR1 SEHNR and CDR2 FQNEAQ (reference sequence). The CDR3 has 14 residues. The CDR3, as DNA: TGTGCCAGCAGCTCTCCAGGGACAGACCATGGCTACACCTTC. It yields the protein CASSSPGTDHGYTF.

The CDR3 sequence: CASSFQQDYEQYF. CDR3 nucleotide sequence: TGTGCCAGCAGTTTCCAACAGGACTACGAGCAGTACTTC. The rearrangement uses TRBV27 and TRBJ2-7; possible D gene TRBD1, 5 bases. V was pared by 3 bases and J by 3 bases, with 9 bases between. Per germline, CDR1 MNHEY and CDR2 SMNVEV (reference sequence). The CDR3 consists of 13 residues.

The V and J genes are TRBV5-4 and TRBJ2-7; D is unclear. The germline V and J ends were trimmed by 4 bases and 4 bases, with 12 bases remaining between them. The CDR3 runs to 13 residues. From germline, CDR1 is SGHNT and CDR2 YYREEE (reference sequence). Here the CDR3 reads CASSPQADYEQYF. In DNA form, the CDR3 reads TGTGCCAGCAGCCCACAAGCCGATTACGAGCAGTACTTC.

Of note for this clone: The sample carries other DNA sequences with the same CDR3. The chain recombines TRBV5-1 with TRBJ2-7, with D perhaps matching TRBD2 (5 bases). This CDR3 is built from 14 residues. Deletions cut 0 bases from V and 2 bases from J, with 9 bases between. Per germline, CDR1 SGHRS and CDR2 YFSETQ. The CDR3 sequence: CASSLDPGTYEQYF. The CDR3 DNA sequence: TGCGCCAGCAGCTTGGATCCCGGGACCTACGAGCAGTACTTC.

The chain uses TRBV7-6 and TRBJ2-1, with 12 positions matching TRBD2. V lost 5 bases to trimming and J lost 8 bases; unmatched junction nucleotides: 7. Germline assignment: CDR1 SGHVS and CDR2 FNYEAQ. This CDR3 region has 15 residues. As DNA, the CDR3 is TGTGCCAGCAGCCTGCTAGCGGGAGGGCCCTATGAGCAGTTCTTC. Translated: CASSLLAGGPYEQFF.

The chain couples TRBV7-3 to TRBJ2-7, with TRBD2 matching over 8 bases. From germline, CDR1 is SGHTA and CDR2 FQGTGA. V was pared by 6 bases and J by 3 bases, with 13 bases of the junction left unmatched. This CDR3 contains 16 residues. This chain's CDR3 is CASSCSGGVPSYEQYF. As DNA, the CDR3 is TGTGCCAGCAGTTGCAGCGGGGGCGTCCCGAGCTACGAGCAGTACTTC.

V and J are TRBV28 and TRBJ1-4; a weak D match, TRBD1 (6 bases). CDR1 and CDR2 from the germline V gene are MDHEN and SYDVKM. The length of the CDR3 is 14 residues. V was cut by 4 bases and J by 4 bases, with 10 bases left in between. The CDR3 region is CASSWTVINEKLFF. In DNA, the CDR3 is TGTGCCAGCAGTTGGACAGTCATTAATGAAAAACTGTTTTTT.

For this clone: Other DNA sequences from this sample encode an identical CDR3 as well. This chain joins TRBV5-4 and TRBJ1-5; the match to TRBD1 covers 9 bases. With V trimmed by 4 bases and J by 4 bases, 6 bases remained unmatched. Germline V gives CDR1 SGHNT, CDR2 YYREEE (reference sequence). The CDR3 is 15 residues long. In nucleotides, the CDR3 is TGTGCCAGCAGCCCTGACAGGGGGGAAAATCAGCCCCAGCATTTT. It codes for CASSPDRGENQPQHF.

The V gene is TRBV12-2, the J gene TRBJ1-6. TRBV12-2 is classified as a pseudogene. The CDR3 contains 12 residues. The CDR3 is CASRLANSPLHF. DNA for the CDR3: TGTGCAAGTCGCTTAGCTAATTCACCCCTCCACTTT.